Reported below is one TCR beta chain. Its antigen is not yet known. No much larger clone exists at a distance of one base, and base qualities are not known. The library was prepared using the immunoSEQ multiplex PCR assay. For the multiplex PCR, a mixture combining 60 forward primers for TCR Vbeta segments and 13 reverse primers for TCR Jbeta segments was used. Amplification of the CDR3 region of rearranged TCR beta genes was performed with a multiplex PCR assay on genomic DNA. Amplified TCR beta libraries were sequenced as 87-base-pair reads on the Illumina HiSeq System. The authors' analysis ran thus. Across the 670 or so repertoires, a later analysis counted approximately 83 million unique TCR beta chains, around 10 million of which were shared by at least two donors. To remove PCR and sequencing errors, raw reads were error-corrected and collapsed into unique sequences using a nearest-neighbor algorithm that merged closely related sequences. CDR3 sequences were aligned to IMGT reference sequences to assign V, D and J gene segments. For a sequence to be retained, a match of at least six nucleotides to both a V gene segment and a J gene segment was required. Rearrangements were classified as productive when the CDR3 lacked stop codons and remained in frame with V and J, and all other rearrangements were classified as non-productive. CDR3 was defined according to IMGT convention as the region running from the second conserved V-encoded cysteine to the conserved J-encoded phenylalanine. Sequences without an unambiguous match to a single V gene segment were excluded from the earlier analysis of about 600 of the donors. In an earlier analysis of approximately 550 of the donors, V segments were called functional above 56.7% productive rearrangements and were called segregating when the between-donor standard deviation exceeded 5%. A statistical classification framework was built to diagnose cytomegalovirus status from the catalog of TCR beta chain sequences. In a later analysis, V and J genes were assigned by comparing TCR nucleotide sequences against IMGT/GENE-DB human TR gene sequences. A later analysis assigned CDR3 sequences and most-parsimonious VDJ recombination scenarios with the TCRdist pipeline. In a later analysis, each TCR beta chain was defined by its CDR3 amino acid sequence together with its V-gene family, and reads lacking a unique V-gene family were excluded. In a later analysis, 500 to 700 highly shared, low-generation-probability nucleotide sequences were removed to address suspected cross-contamination and a sequencing artifact. For each public chain, a later analysis derived a clonal expansion index from normalized ranks of inferred template counts within each repertoire. A later analysis computed generation probabilities with a VDJ recombination model fitted to out-of-frame rearrangements, and checked the results against IGoR. A later analysis scored TCR-TCR, TCR-HLA and TCR-CMV co-occurrence with hypergeometric tests, applying a repertoire-size bias correction to TCR pairs. In a later analysis, false discovery rates were estimated by permuting HLA or CMV assignments 20 times. In a later analysis, co-occurring TCRs were grouped using DBSCAN, and TCRdist sequence similarity was added for clustering within HLA-allele-positive subsets. For co-occurrence clustering, repertoires with fewer than 30,000 or more than 120,000 public chains were excluded, along with roughly 5 repertoires with anomalous nucleotide sharing. Imported from immuneACCESS, the table was reduced by TCRdb to in-frame sequences with V and J called. These copies leave out some clones; in studies compared against another copy, an unresolved V gene accounts for under half, and the cause of the remainder is not known. V and J calls and clone size are those listed in that table; D and trimming were worked out from the DNA. This sample gives over 150,000 clones in total; 60% to 85% of them show up just once. Of the sample, roughly 2% falls within the top ten clones.

This record comes from a study of cytomegalovirus exposure and HLA in healthy donors (dated by TCRdb to the late 2010s). Concerning the study at large: An earlier analysis of 587 of the donors reported over 250 Gb of sequence data and roughly 120 million unique TCR beta sequences obtained from 150 million to 200 million T cells. To study patterns of TCR occurrence, a later analysis re-analyzed previously published TCR beta repertoires from 700 or so donors and added high-resolution HLA genotyping. Genome-wide SNP genotypes for about 55% of the roughly 670 donors were used in a later genetic analysis, which treated that subset as a discovery cohort. Among approximately 370 genotyped donors of the cohort, an average of about 240,000 unique TCR beta nucleotide sequences was sequenced per donor, of which approximately 18% were non-productive. A separate validation cohort of more than 100 different subjects was used in addition to the roughly 700-subject first cohort. Using immunosequencing, the study profiled T cell repertoires from 640 or so subjects and related those repertoires to cytomegalovirus serostatus. An early release covering some 640 HLA-typed donors comprised 250 to 350 gigabases of sequencing data and approximately 80 million unique TCR sequences. To predict cytomegalovirus infection status, the study brought together high-throughput TCR immunosequencing, statistical association of individual TCRs with disease status, and machine learning. Donor age, sex, ethnicity and CMV serostatus were compiled alongside the repertoire data. A handful of DR-DQ haplotypes were handled as single units for association and clustering because linkage in the cohort was strong. To decide whether each TCR beta V gene segment behaved as functional or pseudogenic, an earlier analysis of fewer than 750 of the donors relied on high-throughput TCR beta sequencing. The number of donors typed differed by locus, with roughly 629-640 for A, B, C, DRB1 and DQB1, more than 500 for DQA1, 600 to 610 for DPA1, and approximately 470 for DPB1. Of the roughly 400 genotyped donors, approximately 82% fell in the genetic ancestry cluster associated with self-reported Caucasian donors. Class I and class II HLA loci were covered by the typing at four-digit resolution. The study was designed to test whether signatures of past pathogen exposure could be identified by cataloging public T cell receptors. All discovery cohort repertoires had been generated using a single sequencing platform. Rather than using new phenotypic data, the later analysis identified candidate immune exposures from TCR beta sequences and from how often those sequences occurred across donors. Study-wide conclusions, independent of this receptor: Most TCR sequences were observed very rarely across donors, whereas some public TCRs were present in many individuals. In a later genetic analysis, a missense DCLRE1C variant was associated with V-gene and J-gene trimming of TCR beta chains, and the association was replicated in an independent cohort. In an earlier analysis of more than 500 of the donors, most TCR beta V segments appeared in productive rearrangements about 87% or about 30% of the time, broadly matching IMGT annotations. Linkage disequilibrium might explain the correlated functional status among segregating V segments, but an unknown experimental factor could not be ruled out. A further reported finding was that TCR beta sequences accurately predicted the HLA-A and HLA-B alleles for most subjects in the first cohort. According to the authors, the approach could potentially be generalized to other disease states and immunological phenotypes. Sequencing depth was assumed to be roughly uniform across donors in the presence/absence analyses, though that assumption may not hold. In a later analysis, more than 15,000 TCR beta sequences were associated with specific HLA alleles at a false discovery rate of 0.05. This cohort had only TCR beta chains sequenced, and the lack of alpha or paired-chain data limited which features could be detected. The classifier was reported to diagnose cytomegalovirus status with high specificity and sensitivity in both the original cohort and the validation cohort. The study listed 164 TCR beta chains as associated with cytomegalovirus. A later analysis found that TCR association rates varied across HLA loci, with DRB1 alleles showing the most associated TCRs and HLA-C alleles the fewest. The earlier analysis of approximately 590 of the donors excluded approximately 17 rarely observed V segments, including chromosome 9 orphons, because counts were too low. In vitro tests confirmed that a few of the cytomegalovirus-associated TCR beta chains recognize cytomegalovirus antigens. Strong co-occurrence of HLA alleles, especially DR and DQ, made assigning TCR associations to individual alleles difficult. Some IMGT-functional V segments, including TRBV6-2 and TRBV6-3, could not be distinguished by the 87-base-pair reads and were therefore excluded. In a later analysis, several top co-occurrence clusters were reported to appear linked to parvovirus B19, influenza, CMV and Epstein-Barr virus. CMV serostatus was the only immune exposure information available for the cohort. Most CMV-associated TCR beta chains appeared to be HLA-restricted in a later analysis, and the HLA associations seemed to be driven largely by CMV exposure. Because HLA typing was missing for some donors at each locus, association tests included only the typed subset. The sequencing pipeline was judged likely to have produced a cluster of highly shared sequence variants as a technical artifact. According to a later genetic analysis, donors in an Asian-associated ancestry cluster had fewer N-insertions in productive TCRs than the approximately 630-donor mean. Compared with equally common non-associated chains, HLA-associated TCR beta chains in a later analysis were more clonally expanded and had lower generation probabilities.

The cohort consisted of more than 650 healthy bone marrow donors. At the time of sampling, all cohort members were nominally healthy, though unrecorded immune exposures were likely present. The donor tested CMV seropositive, placing the donor among the roughly 270 seropositive members of the cohort. A peripheral blood sample was provided by each donor, and peripheral blood mononuclear cells were used for TCR beta sequencing. Genomic DNA was extracted from the blood cell samples with the Qiagen DNeasy Blood Extraction Kit. The V and J ends are trimmed by 6 bases and 4 bases, leaving 13 bases between them. The CDR3 goes from the cysteine to the phenylalanine over 14 residues. CDR3 DNA only is kept here, 42 bases in frame from base 1. CDR1 and CDR2 (MNHNS, SASEGT) derive from the germline V gene.

In this chain, TRBV6-1 is recombined with TRBJ1-5, and TRBD1 may be the D gene, going by 6 matching bases. Input material: PBMCs. The clonotype originates from a man aged 45-65 years in good health and CMV-seropositive. The DNA sequence is TGTGCCAGCAGCTACAGGGAGGGGAATCAGCCCCAGCATTTT. Its product reads: CASSYREGNQPQHF.